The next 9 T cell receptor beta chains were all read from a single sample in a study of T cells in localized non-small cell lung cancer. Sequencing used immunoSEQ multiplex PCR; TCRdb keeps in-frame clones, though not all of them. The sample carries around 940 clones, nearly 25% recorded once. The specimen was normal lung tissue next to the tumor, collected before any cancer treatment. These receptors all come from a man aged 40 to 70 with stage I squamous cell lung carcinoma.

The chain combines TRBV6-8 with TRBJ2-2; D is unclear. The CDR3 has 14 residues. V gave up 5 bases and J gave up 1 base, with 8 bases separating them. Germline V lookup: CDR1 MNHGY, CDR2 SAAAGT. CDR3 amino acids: CASSITRNTGELFF. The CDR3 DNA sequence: TGTGCCAGCAGTATTACAAGGAACACCGGGGAGCTGTTTTTT.

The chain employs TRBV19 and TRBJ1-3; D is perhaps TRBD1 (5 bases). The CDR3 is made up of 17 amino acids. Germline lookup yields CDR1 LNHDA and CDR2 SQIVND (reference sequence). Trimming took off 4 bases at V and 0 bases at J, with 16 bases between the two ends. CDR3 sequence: CASSTRLTGYSGNTIYF. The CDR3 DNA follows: TGTGCCAGTAGTACCCGATTAACAGGCTACTCTGGAAACACCATATATTTT.

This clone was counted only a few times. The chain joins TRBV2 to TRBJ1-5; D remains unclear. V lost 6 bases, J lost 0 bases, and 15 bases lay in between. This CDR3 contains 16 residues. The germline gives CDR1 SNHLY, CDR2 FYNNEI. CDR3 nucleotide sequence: TGTGCCAGCAGCAGCCTCGGCGGGCGTAGCAATCAGCCCCAGCATTTT. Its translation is CASSSLGGRSNQPQHF.

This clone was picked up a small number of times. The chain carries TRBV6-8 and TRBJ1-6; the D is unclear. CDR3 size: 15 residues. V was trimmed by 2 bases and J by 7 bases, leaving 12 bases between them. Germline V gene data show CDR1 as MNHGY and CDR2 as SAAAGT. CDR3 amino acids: CASSYTGSMNSPLHF. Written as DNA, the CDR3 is TGTGCCAGCAGTTACACCGGGTCTATGAATTCACCCCTCCACTTT.

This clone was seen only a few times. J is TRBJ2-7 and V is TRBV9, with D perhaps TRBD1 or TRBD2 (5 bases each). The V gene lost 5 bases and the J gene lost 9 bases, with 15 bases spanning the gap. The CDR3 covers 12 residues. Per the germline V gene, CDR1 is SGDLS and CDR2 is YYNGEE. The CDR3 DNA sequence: TGTGCCAGCAGTGAAAGGCAGAGGGGGCAGTACTTC. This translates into CASSERQRGQYF.

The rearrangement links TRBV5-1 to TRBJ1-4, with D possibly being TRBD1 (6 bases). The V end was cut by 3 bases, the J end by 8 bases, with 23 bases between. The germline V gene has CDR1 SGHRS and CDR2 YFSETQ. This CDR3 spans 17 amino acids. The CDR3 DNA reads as TGCGCCAGCAGCTCAGGGGCGGCTGGTCCCGGGAGGGAAAAACTGTTTTTT. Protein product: CASSSGAAGPGREKLFF.

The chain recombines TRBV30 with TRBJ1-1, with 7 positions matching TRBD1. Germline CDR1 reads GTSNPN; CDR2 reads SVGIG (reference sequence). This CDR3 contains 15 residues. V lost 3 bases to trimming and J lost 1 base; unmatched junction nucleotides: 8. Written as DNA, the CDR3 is TGTGCCTGGAGAACCTCCCGACAGGGGAACACTGAAGCTTTCTTT. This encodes CAWRTSRQGNTEAFF.

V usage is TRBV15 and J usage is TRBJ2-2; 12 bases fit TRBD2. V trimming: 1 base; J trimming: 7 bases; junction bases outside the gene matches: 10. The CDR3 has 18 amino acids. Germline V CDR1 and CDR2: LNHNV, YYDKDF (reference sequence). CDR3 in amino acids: CATSRVRLAGAWGGELFF. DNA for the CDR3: TGTGCCACCAGCAGAGTTAGACTAGCGGGGGCTTGGGGCGGGGAGCTGTTTTTT.

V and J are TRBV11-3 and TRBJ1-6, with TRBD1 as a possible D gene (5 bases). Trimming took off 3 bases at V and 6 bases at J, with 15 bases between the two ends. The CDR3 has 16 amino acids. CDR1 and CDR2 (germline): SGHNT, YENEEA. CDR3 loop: CASSLGTGTVNSPLHF. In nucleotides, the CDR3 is TGTGCCAGCAGCTTGGGCACCGGGACCGTTAATTCACCCCTCCACTTT.